A selection of T cell receptor beta chains follows, all from one sample in a study of cytomegalovirus exposure and HLA in healthy donors. Measured with immunoSEQ multiplex PCR; TCRdb has only the in-frame clones, and not every one. The repertoire consists of 150,000 to 200,000 clones, with more than 65% occurring once and the leading ten covering about a tenth. Source material: PBMCs. Receptor source: a man aged 18 to 29 in good health and CMV-seropositive. The CDR3 runs from the conserved cysteine through the conserved F or W. D genes are given only for firm matches. Size values are once, few and many counts, or a class for expanded clones, and some rows have none.

J: TRBJ2-7; size: NA; D: NA; V: TRBV29-1; CDR3: CSVEVAGYPSYEQYF; DNA: TGCAGCGTTGAAGTGGCAGGGTACCCTTCCTACGAGCAGTACTTC
J: TRBJ1-5; size: NA; D: NA; V: TRBV5-1; CDR3: CASSLGQPNQPQHF; DNA: TGCGCCAGCAGCCTTGGACAGCCAAATCAGCCCCAGCATTTT
J: TRBJ1-1; size: NA; D: TRBD1; V: TRBV6-6; CDR3: CASSYSTGQSNTEAFF; DNA: TGTGCCAGCAGTTACTCAACGGGACAGTCGAACACTGAAGCTTTCTTT
J: TRBJ1-1; size: NA; D: NA; V: TRBV5-6; CDR3: CASSPGNTEAFF; DNA: TGTGCCAGCAGTCCGGGAAACACTGAAGCTTTCTTT
J: TRBJ2-5; size: NA; D: NA; V: TRBV11-1; CDR3: CASSLFELGGETQYF; DNA: TGTGCCAGCAGCTTATTTGAATTGGGGGGAGAGACCCAGTACTTC
J: TRBJ1-2; size: NA; D: TRBD1; V: TRBV5-6; CDR3: CASSPLTGGLWYGYTF; DNA: TGTGCCAGCAGCCCGTTGACAGGGGGTCTCTGGTATGGCTACACCTTC
J: TRBJ2-2; size: NA; D: NA; V: TRBV6-5; CDR3: CASSYEFSGELFF; DNA: TGTGCCAGCAGTTACGAGTTTAGCGGGGAGCTGTTTTTT
J: TRBJ2-7; size: NA; D: NA; V: TRBV29-1; CDR3: CSVEDLQGLNYEQYF; DNA: TGCAGCGTTGAGGACTTACAGGGTCTAAACTACGAGCAGTACTTC
J: TRBJ2-5; size: NA; D: NA; V: TRBV10-3; CDR3: CAISDGRSQGRETQYF; DNA: TGTGCCATCAGTGATGGCCGATCCCAGGGTCGAGAGACCCAGTACTTC
J: TRBJ2-5; size: NA; D: NA; V: TRBV14; CDR3: CASSQGARSETQYF; DNA: TGTGCCAGCAGCCAAGGGGCACGATCCGAGACCCAGTACTTC
J: TRBJ2-7; size: NA; D: TRBD2; V: TRBV30; CDR3: CAWGYLPGLSYEQYF; DNA: TGTGCCTGGGGGTACCTGCCGGGACTATCCTACGAGCAGTACTTC
J: TRBJ1-3; size: NA; D: TRBD1; V: TRBV4-3; CDR3: CASSQGQGWGNTIYF; DNA: TGCGCCAGCAGCCAAGGACAGGGATGGGGAAACACCATATATTTT
J: TRBJ2-3; size: NA; D: TRBD2; V: TRBV6-1; CDR3: CASLGLGTDTQYF; DNA: TGTGCCAGTTTAGGACTAGGCACAGATACGCAGTATTTT
J: TRBJ1-2; size: NA; D: NA; V: TRBV4-2; CDR3: CASSRKGVGGYTF; DNA: TGTGCCAGCAGCCGAAAGGGGGTAGGGGGCTACACCTTC
J: TRBJ1-1; size: once; D: NA; V: TRBV6-4; CDR3: CASALAMNTEAFF; DNA: TGTGCCAGCGCCCTTGCTATGAACACTGAAGCTTTCTTT
J: TRBJ2-5; size: NA; D: TRBD1; V: TRBV19; CDR3: CASTGQTGETQYF; DNA: TGTGCCAGCACCGGACAGACAGGGGAGACCCAGTACTTC
J: TRBJ2-2; size: NA; D: NA; V: TRBV7-7; CDR3: CASSLGEAVGELFF; DNA: TGTGCTAGCAGCTTAGGGGAAGCGGTCGGGGAGCTGTTTTTT
J: TRBJ1-4; size: few; D: NA; V: TRBV5-6; CDR3: CASSSIATNEKLFF; DNA: TGTGCCAGCAGCTCGATAGCAACTAATGAAAAACTGTTTTTT
J: TRBJ2-1; size: NA; D: NA; V: TRBV9; CDR3: CASSVDGGHNEQFF; DNA: TGTGCCAGCAGCGTAGACGGGGGGCATAATGAGCAGTTCTTC
J: TRBJ1-2; size: once; D: NA; V: TRBV10-3; CDR3: CAITGTIDYGYTF; DNA: TGTGCCATCACCGGGACAATCGACTATGGCTACACCTTC
J: TRBJ2-1; size: NA; D: NA; V: TRBV7-8; CDR3: CASSLVSNEQFF; DNA: TGTGCCAGCAGCTTAGTCTCCAATGAGCAGTTCTTC
J: TRBJ1-2; size: NA; D: TRBD1; V: TRBV27; CDR3: CASSLQGEYGYTF; DNA: TGTGCCAGCAGTCTACAGGGGGAATATGGCTACACCTTC
J: TRBJ1-2; size: NA; D: NA; V: TRBV9; CDR3: CASSETGAFNYGYTF; DNA: TGTGCCAGCAGCGAGACAGGAGCTTTTAACTATGGCTACACCTTC
J: TRBJ1-1; size: NA; D: NA; V: TRBV19; CDR3: CASSSGVSTEAFF; DNA: TGTGCCAGTAGTTCGGGGGTGAGCACTGAAGCTTTCTTT
J: TRBJ1-5; size: NA; D: NA; V: TRBV28; CDR3: CASSLLVADQPQHF; DNA: TGTGCCAGCAGTTTATTGGTAGCTGATCAGCCCCAGCATTTT
J: TRBJ2-1; size: NA; D: TRBD1; V: TRBV4-3; CDR3: CASSPRQGGQFF; DNA: TGCGCCAGCAGCCCAAGACAGGGTGGGCAGTTCTTC
J: TRBJ2-3; size: NA; D: TRBD2; V: TRBV5-6; CDR3: CASSLGGSGRAVDTQYF; DNA: TGTGCCAGCAGCTTGGGGGGTAGCGGGAGGGCCGTTGATACGCAGTATTTT
J: TRBJ1-2; size: NA; D: NA; V: TRBV7-9; CDR3: CASSLEGDGYTF; DNA: TGTGCCAGCAGCCTTGAGGGGGATGGCTACACCTTC
J: TRBJ2-3; size: NA; D: TRBD2; V: TRBV11-2; CDR3: CASSLVLAGPDTQYF; DNA: TGTGCCAGCAGCTTAGTCCTAGCGGGCCCAGATACGCAGTATTTT
J: TRBJ1-5; size: NA; D: NA; V: TRBV5-8; CDR3: CASSRGPQHF; DNA: TGTGCCAGCAGCCGGGGGCCCCAGCATTTT
J: TRBJ2-7; size: NA; D: NA; V: TRBV5-5; CDR3: CASSRYGQMIGYF; DNA: TGTGCCAGCAGCCGTTACGGACAGATGATTGGGTACTTC
J: TRBJ1-5; size: NA; D: NA; V: TRBV27; CDR3: CASSWRADSNQPQHF; DNA: TGTGCCAGCAGTTGGAGGGCGGACTCCAATCAGCCCCAGCATTTT
J: TRBJ2-7; size: once; D: TRBD1; V: TRBV11-2; CDR3: CASSLGQGMDEQYF; DNA: TGTGCCAGCAGCTTAGGACAGGGGATGGACGAGCAGTACTTC
J: TRBJ2-7; size: NA; D: NA; V: TRBV2; CDR3: CASSINRSEQYF; DNA: TGTGCCAGCAGTATTAACAGGTCCGAGCAGTACTTC
J: TRBJ1-2; size: NA; D: NA; V: TRBV27; CDR3: CASSLGGAGYGYTF; DNA: TGTGCCAGCAGTTTAGGAGGGGCAGGCTATGGCTACACCTTC
J: TRBJ2-7; size: NA; D: TRBD1; V: TRBV19; CDR3: CASSFAQGAFEEQYF; DNA: TGTGCCAGTAGTTTTGCCCAGGGGGCTTTTGAGGAGCAGTACTTC